This is a list of T cell receptor beta chains from one sample in a study of blood T cell repertoires in COVID-19. Method: immunoSEQ multiplex PCR; TCRdb's copy keeps in-frame clones and lacks some. The repertoire includes almost 200,000 clones, around four fifths of them detected once, and around 0.93% sits in the top ten. The sequenced sample consisted of peripheral blood. These receptors originate from a man between 60 and 75 years old with COVID-19, enrolled during active disease. Both conserved end residues are part of each CDR3.

j_gene: TRBJ1-6; v_gene: TRBV3-1/TRBV3-2; CDR3aa: CASSQDRQQVSPLHF
j_gene: TRBJ1-3; v_gene: TRBV6-5; CDR3aa: CASSPRYSGNTIYF
j_gene: TRBJ1-5; v_gene: TRBV19; CDR3aa: CASSISVRGNQPQHF
j_gene: TRBJ2-7; v_gene: TRBV19; CDR3aa: CASSTAGTGGYEQYF
j_gene: TRBJ1-2; v_gene: TRBV5-8; CDR3aa: CASSLMTLAGYGYTF
j_gene: TRBJ1-1; v_gene: TRBV28; CDR3aa: CASSSSGQGRPEAFF
j_gene: TRBJ1-5; v_gene: TRBV19; CDR3aa: CASRLGQLNQPQHF
j_gene: TRBJ1-6; v_gene: TRBV12-3/TRBV12-4; CDR3aa: CASSLDGVSPLHF
j_gene: TRBJ1-1; v_gene: TRBV5-1; CDR3aa: CASSTTSGTIGEAFF
j_gene: TRBJ1-5; v_gene: TRBV5-1; CDR3aa: CASSQGGGGNQPQHF
j_gene: TRBJ1-1; v_gene: TRBV11-3; CDR3aa: CASSFHPAGEAFF
j_gene: TRBJ2-5; v_gene: TRBV2; CDR3aa: CASILTSGQETQYF
j_gene: TRBJ2-3; v_gene: TRBV30; CDR3aa: CAWSAGPGTDTQYF
j_gene: TRBJ1-6; v_gene: TRBV11-3; CDR3aa: CASRRDRGNSPLHF
j_gene: TRBJ2-7; v_gene: TRBV6-1; CDR3aa: CASSERRGTYEQYF
j_gene: TRBJ1-1; v_gene: TRBV5-6; CDR3aa: CASTTEGLVNTEAFF
j_gene: TRBJ1-2; v_gene: TRBV12-3/TRBV12-4; CDR3aa: CASSFAGGSGYTF
j_gene: TRBJ1-3; v_gene: TRBV27; CDR3aa: CASSLSRSSGNTIYF
j_gene: TRBJ1-4; v_gene: TRBV5-5; CDR3aa: CASSALPGQGGDEKLFF
j_gene: TRBJ2-2; v_gene: TRBV15; CDR3aa: CATSRGEAGELFF
j_gene: TRBJ2-4; v_gene: TRBV30; CDR3aa: CAWGRFGAKNIQYF
j_gene: TRBJ1-4; v_gene: TRBV30; CDR3aa: CAWSGSEKLFF
j_gene: TRBJ1-1; v_gene: TRBV5-4; CDR3aa: CASSHPDRNTEAFF
j_gene: TRBJ1-5; v_gene: TRBV19; CDR3aa: CASSVPGQGTQPQHF
j_gene: TRBJ1-5; v_gene: TRBV5-6; CDR3aa: CASSLGGVGNQPQHF
j_gene: TRBJ1-1; v_gene: TRBV29-1; CDR3aa: CSDRGQGNTEAFF
j_gene: TRBJ2-2; v_gene: TRBV7-9; CDR3aa: CASSLFSSTGELFF
j_gene: TRBJ1-2; v_gene: TRBV5-6; CDR3aa: CASSVTGAYGYTF
j_gene: TRBJ1-3; v_gene: TRBV5-4; CDR3aa: CASSFDRAVSGNTIYF
j_gene: TRBJ2-1; v_gene: TRBV4-1; CDR3aa: CASSQAIRERDEQFF
j_gene: TRBJ1-5; v_gene: TRBV4-3; CDR3aa: CASSLALADQPQHF
j_gene: TRBJ1-1; v_gene: TRBV13; CDR3aa: CASSLPGQGVNTEAFF
j_gene: TRBJ2-3; v_gene: TRBV6-4; CDR3aa: CASSDGGISDTQYF
j_gene: TRBJ1-3; v_gene: TRBV5-4; CDR3aa: CASRITGNGNTIYF
j_gene: TRBJ1-5; v_gene: TRBV28; CDR3aa: CASSSGGVGVAQHF
j_gene: TRBJ2-5; v_gene: TRBV7-9; CDR3aa: CASSAGQGFGETQYF
j_gene: TRBJ2-7; v_gene: TRBV6-5; CDR3aa: CASSGIQGYEQYF
j_gene: TRBJ2-7; v_gene: TRBV5-1; CDR3aa: CASSPEDRPYEQYF
j_gene: TRBJ1-3; v_gene: TRBV6-5; CDR3aa: CASSYGRARWGNTIYF
j_gene: TRBJ2-1; v_gene: TRBV5-1; CDR3aa: CASIPSGSSYNEQFF
j_gene: TRBJ1-1; v_gene: TRBV9; CDR3aa: CASSVSLGDTEAFF
j_gene: TRBJ1-1; v_gene: TRBV10-1; CDR3aa: CASSPGQTSGAFF
j_gene: TRBJ1-1; v_gene: TRBV6-2/TRBV6-3; CDR3aa: CASSYSRNTEAFF
j_gene: TRBJ2-2; v_gene: TRBV29-1; CDR3aa: CSGSGVNTGELFF
j_gene: TRBJ1-5; v_gene: TRBV2; CDR3aa: CASGQGNQPQHF
j_gene: TRBJ1-1; v_gene: TRBV2; CDR3aa: CASSAWTGFDTEAFF
j_gene: TRBJ1-5; v_gene: TRBV7-2; CDR3aa: CASSLLRSNQPQHF
j_gene: TRBJ1-2; v_gene: TRBV7-8; CDR3aa: CASSFFRGGYGYTF
j_gene: TRBJ2-7; v_gene: TRBV5-4; CDR3aa: CASSFSREAYEQYF
j_gene: TRBJ1-1; v_gene: TRBV2; CDR3aa: CASSSLTGDTEAFF
j_gene: TRBJ2-7; v_gene: TRBV30; CDR3aa: CAWSVLGSPNYEQYF
j_gene: TRBJ1-1; v_gene: TRBV5-1; CDR3aa: CASSLLTGNTEAFF
j_gene: TRBJ1-6; v_gene: TRBV19; CDR3aa: CASSTGGAYNSPLHF
j_gene: TRBJ1-2; v_gene: TRBV5-6; CDR3aa: CASGTSGAANYGYTF
j_gene: TRBJ2-7; v_gene: TRBV4-1; CDR3aa: CASSRDRDRASEQYF
j_gene: TRBJ1-6; v_gene: TRBV18; CDR3aa: CASSPGTEYNSPLHF
j_gene: TRBJ1-6; v_gene: TRBV15; CDR3aa: CATSTQGGSNSPLHF
j_gene: TRBJ2-2; v_gene: TRBV7-2; CDR3aa: CASSRDTVTGELFF
j_gene: TRBJ1-2; v_gene: TRBV7-2; CDR3aa: CASSSGTGVGYTF